One and the same sample provided the 17 T cell receptor beta chains below, sequenced in a study of OX40 agonist ivuxolimab in advanced cancers. TCRdb keeps only in-frame clones here, not all; method: immunoSEQ multiplex PCR. Of under 60,000 clones listed, around 90% are singletons. The material sequenced was CD4+ or CD8+ T cells sorted from blood, taken in a trial of the OX40 agonist ivuxolimab. These receptors were taken from an adult with an advanced solid tumor such as melanoma, head and neck, liver or kidney cancer.

This clone was seen only once. The chain uses TRBV6-5 and TRBJ2-7; TRBD1 is a possible D gene (5 bases). This CDR3 has 14 residues. The ends were cut back, 2 bases at V and 4 bases at J, with 12 bases in the middle. Germline CDR1 MNHEY, CDR2 SVGAGI. The CDR3 DNA follows: TGTGCCAGCAGTTACGCCCAGGGTCCGTACGAGCAGTACTTC. It is translated as CASSYAQGPYEQYF.

The chain employs TRBV7-6 and TRBJ1-5; 8 bases align to TRBD1. V shed 5 bases and J 6 bases; nucleotides not matched to a gene: 3. Germline V lookup: CDR1 SGHVS, CDR2 FNYEAQ. CDR3 size: 13 residues. The CDR3 sequence: CASSPTGGQPQHF. The CDR3 nucleotides read TGTGCCAGCAGCCCTACAGGGGGTCAGCCCCAGCATTTT.

In DNA form, the CDR3 reads TGTGCCAGCACAAGAGGGCACGAGCAGTACTTC. Translating it yields CASTRGHEQYF. V gene TRBV6-1 combines with J gene TRBJ2-7; TRBD2 might be the D (5 bases). V was trimmed by 7 bases and J by 5 bases, leaving 9 bases between them. Germline CDR1 and CDR2: MNHNS and SASEGT. The CDR3 runs to 11 residues.

The chain joins TRBV6-5 to TRBJ1-2, with no clear D. V lost 11 bases and J lost 5, with 18 bases in between. Germline V gene data show CDR1 as MNHEY and CDR2 as SVGAGI. The CDR3 is 13 amino acids. Here the CDR3 reads CASAVTGWYGYTF. CDR3 nucleotides: TGTGCCTCAGCAGTTACTGGGTGGTATGGCTACACCTTC.

This chain connects TRBV28 to TRBJ2-1; 11 bases agree with TRBD2. This CDR3 is 15 amino acids long. Germline CDR1 reads MDHEN; CDR2 reads SYDVKM. V dropped 10 bases and J dropped 4; count of bases not matched to a gene: 9. The CDR3 nucleotides read TGTGCCATAGGAGTAGCGGGAGGGGAGTACAATGAGCAGTTCTTC. The encoded protein is CAIGVAGGEYNEQFF.

The chain is built from TRBV9 and TRBJ2-1, with 11 bases that match TRBD2. The CDR3 extends over 17 amino acids. The J segment lost 5 bases and the V segment lost 3 bases, leaving 10 bases of the junction unmatched. From germline, CDR1 is SGDLS and CDR2 YYNGEE. DNA for the CDR3: TGTGCCAGCAGCGCACCCTTAGCGGGAGGGGTCCACAATGAGCAGTTCTTC. It specifies CASSAPLAGGVHNEQFF.

This clone occurred once. Other DNA sequences in the same sample also yield this CDR3. The rearrangement joins TRBV7-9 to TRBJ1-5; no firm D call. V shed 5 bases and J shed 10 bases, with 12 bases lying between them. Germline loops: CDR1 SEHNR, CDR2 FQNEAQ (reference sequence). The CDR3 is 12 amino acids. The CDR3 nucleotides are TGTGCCAGCAGCCTGACCTCTCAACCCCAGCATTTT. Residues: CASSLTSQPQHF.

The genes are TRBV21-1 and TRBJ2-7; the DNA was not used to check the table's D call, TRBD1. TRBV21-1 is marked as a pseudogene. CDR3 length: 17 residues. CDR3 in amino acids: CASSKGARDRVTYEQYF. As DNA, the CDR3 is TGTGCCAGCAGCAAAGGGGCTCGGGACAGGGTCACCTACGAGCAGTACTTC.

J is TRBJ2-7 and V is TRBV19, with D tentatively TRBD1 or TRBD2 (6 bases each). Germline loops: CDR1 LNHDA, CDR2 SQIVND (reference sequence). The CDR3 is made up of 13 amino acids. V was clipped by 6 bases and J by 1 base, with 10 bases between them. CDR3 in DNA: TGTGCCAGTAGAGGGGGGTATTCCTACGAGCAGTACTTC. It translates to CASRGGYSYEQYF.

The rearrangement joins TRBV6-5 to TRBJ2-1; TRBD1 matches at 11 bases. Trimming at V came to 5 bases and at J to 7 bases, leaving 7 bases not matched to a gene. The length of the CDR3 is 15 residues. Per germline, CDR1 MNHEY and CDR2 SVGAGI. The CDR3 region has the DNA TGTGCCAGCAGTATGGGACAGGGGGTTTGGAATGAGCAGTTCTTC. Protein sequence: CASSMGQGVWNEQFF.

The chain links TRBV5-1 to TRBJ2-4; maybe TRBD2 (6 bases). From germline, CDR1 is SGHRS and CDR2 YFSETQ. Between the trimmed V and J ends, which lost 5 bases and 5 bases, there was a span of 17 bases. There are 15 residues in the CDR3. The CDR3 protein is CASREGLSPQNIQYF. CDR3 DNA: TGCGCCAGCAGGGAGGGATTATCACCCCAAAACATTCAGTACTTC.

This clone was detected only a few times. V is TRBV7-2 and J is TRBJ2-1; D is possibly TRBD1 (7 bases). Trimming removed 2 bases at V and 4 bases at J, with 12 bases between. Germline values: CDR1 SGHTA, CDR2 FQGNSA. This CDR3 region has 15 residues. The CDR3 coding sequence is TGTGCCAGCAGCTTATCAGGGGGGAATTACAATGAGCAGTTCTTC. This sequence encodes CASSLSGGNYNEQFF.

CDR3 sequence (DNA): TGTGCCAGCCCGCGCGAGGGACCTCACAGGAGGGGCCATGAGCAGTTCTTC. This sequence encodes CASPREGPHRRGHEQFF. The V gene is TRBV7-9, the J gene TRBJ2-1, with a tentative D call TRBD2 (6 bases). The CDR3 consists of 17 residues. Germline V gene sequence: CDR1 SEHNR, CDR2 FQNEAQ (reference sequence). The ends were cut back, 8 bases at V and 8 bases at J, with 28 bases in the middle. Drawing the rest from reference TRBV7-9 and TRBJ2-1, the complete variable domain is DTGVSQNPRHKITKRGQNVTFRCDPISEHNRLYWYRQTLGQGPEFLTYFQNEAQLEKSRLLSDRFSAERPKGSFSTLEIQRTEQGDSAMYLCASPREGPHRRGHEQFFGPGTRLTVL.

The CDR3 here is CASSDSPGARTEAFF. The CDR3, as DNA: TGTGCCAGCAGTGACTCCCCGGGGGCAAGAACTGAAGCTTTCTTT. The chain couples TRBV6-4 to TRBJ1-1; D perhaps matches TRBD1 (6 bases). This CDR3 comprises 15 residues. CDR1 and CDR2 from the germline V gene are MRHNA and SNTAGT. V was trimmed by 0 bases and J by 5 bases, leaving 13 bases between them.

This clone was seen a handful of times. V and J are TRBV4-1 and TRBJ2-3, with 7 bases that match TRBD2. The trim removed 4 bases at V and 3 bases at J, leaving 7 bases unmatched. Germline CDR1 MGHRA, CDR2 YSYEKL. The CDR3 has 15 amino acids. CDR3 in DNA: TGCGCCAGCAGCCCTTTCAGCGGGGAAACAGATACGCAGTATTTT. It yields the protein CASSPFSGETDTQYF.

In its sample, this clone was seen once. This chain joins TRBV7-9 and TRBJ2-7; TRBD1 or TRBD2 may be the D gene (7 bases each). The CDR3 spans 15 residues. Germline assignment: CDR1 SEHNR and CDR2 FQNEAQ (reference sequence). V lost 7 bases, J lost 0 bases, and 16 bases lay in between. The CDR3: CASTWGGQSSYEQYF. The CDR3 nucleotides are TGTGCCAGCACCTGGGGGGGACAGAGCTCCTACGAGCAGTACTTC.

V is TRBV18 and J is TRBJ2-2, with unresolved D. This CDR3 contains 13 residues. CDR1 KGHSH and CDR2 LQKENI come from the germline V gene. The V end lost 0 bases, the J end lost 7 bases, and 6 bases lay between the germline ends. This chain's CDR3 is CASSPPGIGELFF. In nucleotides, the CDR3 is TGTGCCAGCTCACCACCGGGGATCGGGGAGCTGTTTTTT.